Detailed here is one T cell receptor beta chain. Its antigen is as yet unknown. This sample stems from a study of cytomegalovirus exposure and HLA in healthy donors. The CDR3 extends over 13 amino acids. The V and J ends lost 0 bases and 8 bases respectively, with 8 bases between them. Germline V gene data show CDR1 as SGHTA and CDR2 as FQGNSA. General study findings and limits: The tendency of first-cohort TCR clusters to co-occur in the roughly 120 validation repertoires was the finding of a later analysis.

Generated by immunoSEQ multiplex PCR, the TCRdb table keeps only in-frame clones and is missing some. The table records about 98,000 clones, about 88% of them present only once. The receptor was isolated from a young man in good health and CMV-seropositive. What was sequenced was PBMCs. The chain employs TRBV7-2 and TRBJ2-1; D unclear. The CDR3 loop reads CASSLAHIHEQFF. CDR3 bases: TGTGCCAGCAGCTTAGCGCACATTCATGAGCAGTTCTTC.